This T cell receptor (beta chain) came from a study of blood T cells in healthy people across ages. CDR3 length: 15 amino acids. CDR1 and CDR2 from the germline V gene are SEHNR and FQNEAQ (reference sequence). Deletions cut 1 base from V and 6 bases from J, with 14 bases between. A second about 6 to 12 cycle PCR used barcoded and J-beta primers. One entry per CDR3 protein results from TCRdb running MiXCR on the 5' RACE reads. Here the sample spans over a million distinct CDR3 sequences, 40% to 50% being singletons. Only a few counts were recorded for this clonotype. What it recognizes is unknown. The study, taken as a whole, reports: CMV status of donors was unknown, possibly confounding expanded clonotype changes.

Source material: blood. The clonotype comes from a woman in her sixties in good health. The chain recombines TRBV7-9 with TRBJ2-3; a possible D gene is TRBD2 (5 bases). CDR3 sequence: CASSLDEYGVDTQYF. The CDR3 nucleotides read TGTGCCAGCAGCTTAGACGAGTACGGGGTGGATACGCAGTATTTT.